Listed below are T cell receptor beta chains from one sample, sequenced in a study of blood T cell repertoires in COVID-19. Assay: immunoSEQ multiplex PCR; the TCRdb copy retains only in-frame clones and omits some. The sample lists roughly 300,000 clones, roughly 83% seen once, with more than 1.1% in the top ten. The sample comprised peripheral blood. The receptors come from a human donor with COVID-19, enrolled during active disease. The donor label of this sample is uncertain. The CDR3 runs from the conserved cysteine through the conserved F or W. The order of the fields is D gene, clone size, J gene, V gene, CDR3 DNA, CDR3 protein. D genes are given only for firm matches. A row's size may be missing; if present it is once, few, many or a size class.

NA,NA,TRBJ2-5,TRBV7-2,TGTGCCAGCAGCTCCCTATGGGCAGGGAGCGGGGAGACCCAGTACTTC,CASSSLWAGSGETQYF
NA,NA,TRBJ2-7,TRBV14,TGTGCCAGCAGCCAAGATTTGGGAGGCTCCTACGAGCAGTACTTC,CASSQDLGGSYEQYF
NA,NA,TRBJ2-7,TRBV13,TGTGCCAGCAGCTTAGTCGCGGCGGGGGAGCAGTACTTC,CASSLVAAGEQYF
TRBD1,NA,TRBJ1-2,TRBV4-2,TGTGCCAGCAGTCCCGACAGGGGAGGGAACTATGGCTACACCTTC,CASSPDRGGNYGYTF
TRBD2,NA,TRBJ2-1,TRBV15,TGTGCCACCAGCAGAGTCGGGGGGAGCGAGCAGTTCTTC,CATSRVGGSEQFF
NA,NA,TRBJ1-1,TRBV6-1,TGTGCCAGCAGTGACCCCAGGGGTCGAAACACTGAAGCTTTCTTT,CASSDPRGRNTEAFF
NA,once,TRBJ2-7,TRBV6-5,TGTGCCAGCAGACCTCTCGGCCGGGACGAGCAGTACTTC,CASRPLGRDEQYF
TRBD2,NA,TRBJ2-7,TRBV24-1,TGTGCCACCAGTGATTATCCCCTCCCCTCCAGCGGGAGTGGGTACGAGCAGTACTTC,CATSDYPLPSSGSGYEQYF
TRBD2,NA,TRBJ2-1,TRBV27,TGTGCCAGCAGTTTACCGGGACTAGCGGTCAACAATGAGCAGTTCTTC,CASSLPGLAVNNEQFF
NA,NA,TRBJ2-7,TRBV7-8,TGTGCCAGCAGCTTAGCCTCGGCGAGGGAGCAGTACTTC,CASSLASAREQYF
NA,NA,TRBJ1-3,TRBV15,TGTGCCACCAGCTCCTCGGGAGGGTCGGCCATATATTTT,CATSSSGGSAIYF
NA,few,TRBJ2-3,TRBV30,TGTGCCTGGACTCCCGGCGGGCGGGGTAGCACAGATACGCAGTATTTT,CAWTPGGRGSTDTQYF
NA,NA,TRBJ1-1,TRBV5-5,TGTGCCAGCAGCCTACAGGGTTTTGGCACTGAAGCTTTCTTT,CASSLQGFGTEAFF
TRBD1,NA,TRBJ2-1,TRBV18,TGTGCCAGCTCACCGACCAGACAGGGGAGCGGCAATGAGCAGTTCTTC,CASSPTRQGSGNEQFF
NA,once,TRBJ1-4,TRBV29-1,TGCAGCGTTGTTAAAGGGGCAACTAATGAAAAACTGTTTTTT,CSVVKGATNEKLFF
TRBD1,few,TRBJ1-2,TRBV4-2,TGTGCCAGCAGCCAATTGGGACAGGGAAGTAACTATGGCTACACCTTC,CASSQLGQGSNYGYTF
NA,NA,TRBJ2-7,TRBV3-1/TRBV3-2,TGTGCCAGCAGCCAAGTCCAGGTCGCCCACGAGCAGTACTTC,CASSQVQVAHEQYF
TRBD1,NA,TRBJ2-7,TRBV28,TGTGCCAGCAGTTTACTCGAGGACAGGGGATACGAGCAGTACTTC,CASSLLEDRGYEQYF
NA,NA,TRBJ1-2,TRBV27,TGTGCCAGCAGTTTACGGGATGGCTACACCTTC,CASSLRDGYTF
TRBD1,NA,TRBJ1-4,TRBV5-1,TGCGCCAGCAGCCCGGGAGTGGCAGGGGGTTCTGAAAAACTGTTTTTT,CASSPGVAGGSEKLFF
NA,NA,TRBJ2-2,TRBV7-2,TGTGCCAGCAGCTTGGGCTCGAACACCGGGGAGCTGTTTTTT,CASSLGSNTGELFF
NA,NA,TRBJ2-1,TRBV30,TGTGCCTGGACAGGCCCCTCGGAGCAGTTCTTC,CAWTGPSEQFF
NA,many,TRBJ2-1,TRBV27,TGTGCCAGCAGCCCAGACAGAAGCTCCTACAATGAGCAGTTCTTC,CASSPDRSSYNEQFF
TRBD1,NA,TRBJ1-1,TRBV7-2,TGTGCCAGCAGGAGGGACAGGGGGCGCGGGAACACTGAAGCTTTCTTT,CASRRDRGRGNTEAFF
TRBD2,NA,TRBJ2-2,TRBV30,TGTGCCTGGACCAATGGGCTAGCGGGAAGCACCGGGGAGCTGTTTTTT,CAWTNGLAGSTGELFF
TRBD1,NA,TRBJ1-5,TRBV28,TGTGCCAGCAGTTTAGCGGTGGGACAGGGACTCGTTCAGCCCCAGCATTTT,CASSLAVGQGLVQPQHF
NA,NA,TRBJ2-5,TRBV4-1,TGCGCCAGCAGCCCCCGTATGAGGGAAGAGACCCAGTACTTC,CASSPRMREETQYF
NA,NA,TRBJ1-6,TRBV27,TGTGCCAGCAGTCCAGCGGGGGGCGCCTATAATTCACCCCTCCACTTT,CASSPAGGAYNSPLHF
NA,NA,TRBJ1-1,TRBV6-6,TGTGCCAGCATCAATGTCAGGCCTATTGACACTGAAGCTTTCTTT,CASINVRPIDTEAFF
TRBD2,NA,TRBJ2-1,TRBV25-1,TGTGCCAGCAGACCCGAGACTAGCGGTAAGAATGAGCAGTTCTTC,CASRPETSGKNEQFF